This TCR beta chain was observed in a study of shared clonotypes between healthy human individuals. Findings of the study overall: Sequencing depth was a factor that was expected to affect clonotype sharing among donors. Naive subsets generally had larger estimated richness than memory subsets.

Sorted subsets were amplified in replicate PCRs using approximately 0.2 ug DNA, 25,000 to 30,000 T cell genomes. Repertoires were generated with immunoSEQ multiplex PCR, while TCRdb's copy carries only in-frame clones and drops some. The table records approximately 2,000,000 clones, around 90% of them present only once. This clone was seen only once. Its cognate antigen is unknown. CD4+ cells underwent separation, giving CD45RA+ naive and CD45RA-negative memory subsets. Germline CDR1 is GTSNPN and CDR2 is SVGIG (reference sequence). Trimming removed 0 bases from V and 4 bases from J, with 16 bases in between. The CDR3 sequence is 15 residues long.

The chain couples TRBV30 to TRBJ2-7, with D tentatively TRBD1 or TRBD2 (6 bases each). The TCR was taken from a man between 18 and 35 years old in good health. Some clones in this sample may be carry-over from other donors' samples. Material: naive CD4+ T cells from PBMCs. The sample's subset: CD45RA+ positively selected. The CDR3 coding sequence is TGTGCCTGGAGTGTACTAGGGGGGCAGGAGTACGAGCAGTACTTC. As protein: CAWSVLGGQEYEQYF.